This T cell receptor (beta chain) was identified in a study of CD8+ T cells in alopecia areata. Investigators isolated RNA and reverse transcribed it into cDNA to act as the sequencing template. TCRdb keeps only in-frame clones here, not all; method: immunoSEQ multiplex PCR. In the table there are fewer than 150,000 clones, about 61% of which are singletons. The V end was cut by 7 bases, the J end by 2 bases, with 20 bases between. The germline CDR1 and CDR2 sequences are MNHNY and SVGAGI (reference sequence). The CDR3 has 16 amino acids. Material: CD4+ T cells sorted from blood. The chain employs TRBV6-6 and TRBJ1-1; D is perhaps TRBD1 (6 bases). This receptor was identified in a human donor in good health. For the CDR3, the DNA is TGTGCCAGCACCGACTTCAGGAGGGGGGATAACACTGAAGCTTTCTTT. It yields the protein CASTDFRRGDNTEAFF.